This T cell receptor (beta chain) stems from a study of PD-L1 blockade in urothelial cancer. In the study overall: Blood drawn 3 weeks (second dose) and 6 weeks after treatment start was analyzed.

As for time point: pretreatment peripheral blood. Between 1 and 8 samples, pretreatment and on-treatment, were given by each patient. Here immunoSEQ multiplex PCR was the method, and the copy in TCRdb shows in-frame clones only, minus some. The top ten clones hold approximately 11% of a sample with more than 15,000 clones, 89% of them seen once. The CDR3 sequence is 15 residues long. Trimming pared 6 bases from V and 1 base from J, leaving 18 bases between. Germline CDR1 reads SQVTM; CDR2 reads ANQGSEA. Sequenced here: PBMCs, sampled around atezolizumab (anti-PD-L1) treatment. The gene calls are TRBV29-1 and TRBJ2-5; maybe TRBD2 (7 bases). The TCR was taken from a man aged 70-80 years with urothelial cancer. CDR3 nucleotide sequence: TGCAGCGTAACCGTTGGCGGGGGCCGCCAAGAGACCCAGTACTTC. Translating gives CSVTVGGGRQETQYF. The variable domain in full, completed from reference TRBV29-1 and TRBJ2-5, reads SAVISQKPSRDICQRGTSLTIQCQVDSQVTMMFWYRQQPGQSLTLIATANQGSEATYESGFVIDKFPISRPNLTFSTLTVSNMSPEDSSIYLCSVTVGGGRQETQYFGPGTRLLVL.